These 8 T cell receptor beta chains came from one sample sequenced in a study of identical twins. MiXCR, applied by TCRdb to the 5' RACE reads, yields one record per CDR3 protein. The data contain about 530,000 distinct CDR3 sequences, 20% to 25% of them singletons. This same sample was also taken into another study, of yellow fever vaccine responses in identical twins.

Sequences were obtained from CD4+ T cells sorted from blood. All receptors derive from a woman under 30 in good health.

The chain uses TRBV3-1 and TRBJ2-2, with TRBD1 matching 9 bases. Losses at the gene ends were 5 bases for V and 6 bases for J; bases not matched to a gene: 7. From germline, CDR1 is LGHDT and CDR2 YNNKEL (reference sequence). This CDR3 spans 15 amino acids. CDR3 sequence reads: CASSSTGGLAGELFF. CDR3 sequence (DNA): TGTGCCAGCAGCTCTACAGGGGGCCTGGCCGGGGAGCTGTTTTTT.

This clonotype has only one observation. The V gene is TRBV5-1, the J gene TRBJ2-2; TRBD2 might be the D (6 bases). The CDR3 length is 16 residues. Looked up from germline, CDR1 is SGHRS and CDR2 is YFSETQ. V lost 0 bases and J lost 6, with 15 bases in between. CDR3 DNA sequence: TGCGCCAGCAGCTTGGCCCTAGCGAACCCCTCCGGGGAGCTGTTTTTT. This sequence encodes CASSLALANPSGELFF.

This clonotype has a handful of counts. The chain links TRBV6-1 to TRBJ2-1; 12 bases fit TRBD2. This CDR3 has 17 amino acids. V dropped 5 bases and J dropped 4; count of bases not matched to a gene: 9. CDR1 and CDR2 (germline): MNHNS, SASEGT. In DNA, the CDR3 is TGTGCCAGCAGTCGCTCCTACGGGACTAGCGGGTACAATGAGCAGTTCTTC. Its protein is CASSRSYGTSGYNEQFF.

This clonotype was detected only a few times. The chain has TRBV5-1 and TRBJ2-6, with no clear D. Germline assignment: CDR1 SGHRS and CDR2 YFSETQ. The CDR3 is 15 amino acids. Trimming removed 4 bases from V and 0 bases from J, with 8 bases in between. CDR3 coding DNA: TGCGCCAGCAGCCCTGGGGACTCTGGGGCCAACGTCCTGACTTTC. It is translated as CASSPGDSGANVLTF.

This chain joins TRBV5-6 and TRBJ2-3, with D perhaps matching TRBD2 (5 bases). Germline V gives CDR1 SGHDT, CDR2 YYEEEE. The CDR3 consists of 14 residues. The V end was cut by 7 bases, the J end by 2 bases, with 14 bases between. CDR3 DNA sequence: TGTGCCAGCGCGATGGGAGTACTCACAGATACGCAGTATTTT. Amino acids: CASAMGVLTDTQYF.

The chain joins TRBV10-3 to TRBJ2-3; D ambiguous. The CDR3 is 12 residues long. The germline V gene has CDR1 ENHRY and CDR2 SYGVKD. Trimming took 5 bases from V and 2 from J, leaving 5 bases between them. The CDR3 reads CAISTATDTQYF. The CDR3 DNA follows: TGTGCCATCAGTACAGCCACAGATACGCAGTATTTT.

This chain joins TRBV4-2 and TRBJ2-2, with 13 bases that match TRBD2. With V trimmed by 5 bases and J by 1 base, 4 bases remained unmatched. Germline V gene data show CDR1 as LGHNA and CDR2 as YNFKEQ. The CDR3 runs 17 residues. CDR3 sequence (DNA): TGTGCCAGCAGCTGGGGACTAGCGGGGATGAACACCGGGGAGCTGTTTTTT. This gives the protein CASSWGLAGMNTGELFF.

The chain links TRBV20-1 to TRBJ2-7; no clear D gene. The V end lost 0 bases, the J end lost 2 bases, and 11 bases lay between the germline ends. Germline CDR1 reads DFQATT; CDR2 reads SNEGSKA (reference sequence). The CDR3 length is 14 residues. The CDR3 DNA sequence: TGCAGTGCTAGAGATGTAAACGCAGCCTACGAGCAGTACGTC. Translated, it gives CSARDVNAAYEQYV.